This T cell receptor beta chain was captured by sequencing in a study of T cell responses to AZD1222 COVID-19 vaccine. Data came from immunoSEQ multiplex PCR; TCRdb stores just in-frame clones and leaves some out. The top ten hold roughly 25% of the sample, which has approximately 180,000 clones, approximately 90% seen once. The germline V gene encodes CDR1 LGHNA and CDR2 YSLEER. The CDR3 has 16 residues. The V and J ends lost 3 bases and 2 bases respectively, with 17 bases between them. This clone has only one observation. Antigen: not known. Regarding the study as a whole: Nearly half of the spike-specific TCRs reportedly recognize variant regions that carry no mutations. Donors were chiefly white British, with a greater number of females, and clonal diversity was perhaps underestimated. Just five to seven people given AZD1222 tested seropositive at baseline. Along spike, vaccine-associated CD4 TCRs were found throughout, with dominance at 160-218 and 743-854.

Sequences were derived from peripheral blood, sampled 28 days after the second AZD1222 dose. The V call is TRBV4-3, the J call TRBJ2-7; tentatively, D is TRBD2 (6 bases). The receptor was isolated from an adult who received the AZD1222 COVID-19 vaccine. The CDR3 DNA follows: TGCGCCAGCAGCCAGGGCCTGGCGGGAAGCACCTACGAGCAGTACTTC. Translating gives CASSQGLAGSTYEQYF.